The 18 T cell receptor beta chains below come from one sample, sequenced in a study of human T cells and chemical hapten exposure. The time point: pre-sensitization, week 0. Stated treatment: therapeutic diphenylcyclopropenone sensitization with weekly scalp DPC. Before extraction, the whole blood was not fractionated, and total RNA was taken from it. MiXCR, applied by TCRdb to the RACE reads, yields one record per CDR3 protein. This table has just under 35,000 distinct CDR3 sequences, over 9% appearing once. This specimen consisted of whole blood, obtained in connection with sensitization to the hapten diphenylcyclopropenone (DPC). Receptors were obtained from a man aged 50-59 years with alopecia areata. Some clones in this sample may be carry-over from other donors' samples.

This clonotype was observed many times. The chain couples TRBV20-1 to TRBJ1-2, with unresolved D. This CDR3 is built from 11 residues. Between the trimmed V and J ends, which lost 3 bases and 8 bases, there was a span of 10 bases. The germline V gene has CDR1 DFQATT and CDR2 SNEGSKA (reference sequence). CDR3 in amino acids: CSASFRRGYTF. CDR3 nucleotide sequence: TGCAGTGCTAGTTTCCGTAGGGGCTACACCTTC.

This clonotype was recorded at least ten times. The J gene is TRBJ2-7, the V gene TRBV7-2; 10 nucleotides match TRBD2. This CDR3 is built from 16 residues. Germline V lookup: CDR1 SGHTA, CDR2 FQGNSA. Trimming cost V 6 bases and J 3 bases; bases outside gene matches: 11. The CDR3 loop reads CASRSPVAGGGYEQYF. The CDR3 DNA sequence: TGTGCCAGCAGGTCTCCTGTAGCGGGGGGTGGCTACGAGCAGTACTTC.

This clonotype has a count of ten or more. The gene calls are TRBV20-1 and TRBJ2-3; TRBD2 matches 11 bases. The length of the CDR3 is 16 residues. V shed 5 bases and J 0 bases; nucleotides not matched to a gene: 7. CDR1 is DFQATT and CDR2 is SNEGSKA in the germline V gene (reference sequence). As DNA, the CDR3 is TGCAGTGCTGAAACTGGGACTAGCGGTAGCACAGATACGCAGTATTTT. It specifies CSAETGTSGSTDTQYF.

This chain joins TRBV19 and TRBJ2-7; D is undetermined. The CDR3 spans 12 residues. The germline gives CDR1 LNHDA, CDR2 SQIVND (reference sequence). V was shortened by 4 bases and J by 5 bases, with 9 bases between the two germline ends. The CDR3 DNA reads TGTGCCAGTAGTAAAATCAACGACGAGCAGTACTTC. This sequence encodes CASSKINDEQYF.

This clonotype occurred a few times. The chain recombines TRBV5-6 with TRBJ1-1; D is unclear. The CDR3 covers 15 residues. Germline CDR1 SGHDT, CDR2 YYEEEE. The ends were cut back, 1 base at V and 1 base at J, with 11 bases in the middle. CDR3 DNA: TGTGCCAGCAGCTTGTGGGCGGGCAAGAACACTGAAGCTTTCTTT. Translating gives CASSLWAGKNTEAFF.

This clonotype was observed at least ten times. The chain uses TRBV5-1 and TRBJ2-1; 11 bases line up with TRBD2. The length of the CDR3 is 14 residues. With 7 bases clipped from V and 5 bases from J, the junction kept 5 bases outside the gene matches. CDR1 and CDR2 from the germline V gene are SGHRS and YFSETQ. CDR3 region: CASSLAGGHNEQFF. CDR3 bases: TGCGCCAGCTCGCTAGCGGGAGGTCACAATGAGCAGTTCTTC.

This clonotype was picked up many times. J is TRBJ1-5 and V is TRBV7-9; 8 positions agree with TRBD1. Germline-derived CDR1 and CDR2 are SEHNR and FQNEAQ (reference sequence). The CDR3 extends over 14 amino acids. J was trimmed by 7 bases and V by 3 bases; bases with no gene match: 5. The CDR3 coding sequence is TGTGCCAGCAGCTTCCAGGGGGCCGGGCAGCCCCAGCATTTT. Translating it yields CASSFQGAGQPQHF.

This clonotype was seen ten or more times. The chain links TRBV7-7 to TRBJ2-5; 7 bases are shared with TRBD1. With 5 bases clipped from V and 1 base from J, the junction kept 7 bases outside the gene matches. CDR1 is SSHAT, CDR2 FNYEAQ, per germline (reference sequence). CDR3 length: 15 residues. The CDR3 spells CASSIRQGPQETQYF. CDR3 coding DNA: TGTGCCAGCAGCATTAGACAGGGTCCCCAAGAGACCCAGTACTTC.

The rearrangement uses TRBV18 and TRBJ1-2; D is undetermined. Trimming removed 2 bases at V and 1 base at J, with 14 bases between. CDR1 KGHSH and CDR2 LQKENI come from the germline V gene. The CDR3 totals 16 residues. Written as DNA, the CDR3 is TGTGCCAGCTCACCAAGAGGGTTCGATGTTAACTATGGCTACACCTTC. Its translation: CASSPRGFDVNYGYTF.

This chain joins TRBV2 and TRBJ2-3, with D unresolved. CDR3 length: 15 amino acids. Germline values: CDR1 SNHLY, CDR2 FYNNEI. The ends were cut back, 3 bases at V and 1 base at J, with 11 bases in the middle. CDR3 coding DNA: TGTGCCAGCAGTGAGGGTGGGGTACGCACAGATACGCAGTATTTT. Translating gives CASSEGGVRTDTQYF.

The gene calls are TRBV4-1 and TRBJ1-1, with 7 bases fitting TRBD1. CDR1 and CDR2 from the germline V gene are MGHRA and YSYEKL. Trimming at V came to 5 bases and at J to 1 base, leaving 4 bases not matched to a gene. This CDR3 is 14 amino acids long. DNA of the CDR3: TGCGCCAGCAGCTTCGGACAGGCGAACACTGAAGCTTTCTTT. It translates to CASSFGQANTEAFF.

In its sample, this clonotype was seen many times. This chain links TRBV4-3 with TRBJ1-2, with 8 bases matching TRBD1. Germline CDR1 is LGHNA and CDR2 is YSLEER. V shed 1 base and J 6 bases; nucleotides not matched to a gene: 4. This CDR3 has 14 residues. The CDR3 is CASSQAQGADGYTF. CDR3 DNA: TGCGCCAGCAGCCAAGCCCAGGGGGCTGATGGCTACACCTTC.

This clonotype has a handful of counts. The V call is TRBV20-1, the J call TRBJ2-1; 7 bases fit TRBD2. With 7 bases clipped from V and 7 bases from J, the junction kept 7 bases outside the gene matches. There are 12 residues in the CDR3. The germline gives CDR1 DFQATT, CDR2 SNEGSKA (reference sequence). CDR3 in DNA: TGCAGTGGCACGTCCGGGGGGAATGAGCAGTTCTTC. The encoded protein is CSGTSGGNEQFF.

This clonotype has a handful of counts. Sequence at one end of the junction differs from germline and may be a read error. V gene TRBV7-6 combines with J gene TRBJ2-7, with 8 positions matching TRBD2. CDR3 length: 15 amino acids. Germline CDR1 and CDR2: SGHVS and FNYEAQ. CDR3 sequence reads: CVSTPRAGDAYEQYF. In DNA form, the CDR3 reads TGTGTCAGCACCCCCCGAGCGGGGGATGCCTACGAGCAGTACTTC.

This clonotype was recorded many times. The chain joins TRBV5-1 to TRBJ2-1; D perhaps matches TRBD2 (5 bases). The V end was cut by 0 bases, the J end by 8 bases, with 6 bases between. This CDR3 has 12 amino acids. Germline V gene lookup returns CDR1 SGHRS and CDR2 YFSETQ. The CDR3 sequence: CASSLGEYEQFF. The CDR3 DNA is TGCGCCAGCAGCTTGGGGGAGTATGAGCAGTTCTTC.

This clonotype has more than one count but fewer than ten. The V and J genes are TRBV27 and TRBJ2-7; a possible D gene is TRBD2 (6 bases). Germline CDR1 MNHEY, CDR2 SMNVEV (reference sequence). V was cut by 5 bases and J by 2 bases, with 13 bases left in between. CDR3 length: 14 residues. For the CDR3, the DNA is TGTGCCAGCAGTGAATTAGCGGACCCCTACGAGCAGTACTTC. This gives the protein CASSELADPYEQYF.

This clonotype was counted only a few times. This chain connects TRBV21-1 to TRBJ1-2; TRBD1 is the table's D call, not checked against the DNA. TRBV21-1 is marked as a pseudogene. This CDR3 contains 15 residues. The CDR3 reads CASSKGGQPLYGYTF. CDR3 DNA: TGTGCCAGCAGCAAAGGGGGACAGCCACTCTATGGCTACACCTTC.

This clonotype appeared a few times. The CDR3 loop reads CASSGLAGGAYEQYF. CDR3 coding DNA: TGCGCCAGCAGCGGACTAGCGGGAGGAGCCTACGAGCAGTACTTC. The V call is TRBV5-1, the J call TRBJ2-7, with TRBD2 identical over 14 bases. The CDR3 is 15 residues long. Germline values: CDR1 SGHRS, CDR2 YFSETQ. V shed 4 bases, J shed 2 bases, and the junction held 2 bases outside the gene matches.